This T cell receptor (beta chain) comes out of a study of vaccination and CD4 T cells after COVID-19. Cultured CD4+ T-cell DNA underwent Oncomine TCR Beta short-read sequencing. TCRdb analysed the PCR reads with MiXCR anew, one entry per CDR3 protein. Among 17,000 or so distinct CDR3 sequences, approximately 60% were seen once, and the ten largest hold around 5.2%. With respect to this clonotype: The antigen is unknown.

V was clipped by 2 bases and J by 4 bases, with 8 bases between them. The CDR3 runs to 13 residues. The V gene's germline CDR1 is SEHNR and CDR2 FQNEAQ (reference sequence). Indicated treatment: approximately 10-day PBMC culture with coronavirus spike peptide pools or control peptides (ViraFEST assay). V is TRBV7-9 and J is TRBJ2-5; tentative D call: TRBD1 (5 bases). The sequenced sample was CD4+ T cells from blood, cultured in vitro, obtained after SARS-CoV-2 vaccination. The sequence derives from a human donor who had recovered from COVID-19. CDR3 residues: CASSLMGRETQYF. In DNA form, the CDR3 reads TGTGCCAGCAGCTTAATGGGGCGAGAGACCCAGTACTTC.